Below, 30 T cell receptor beta chains from the same sample are listed, as sequenced in a study of blood T cell repertoires in COVID-19 (dated by TCRdb to 2020 to 2022). Libraries were made using the immunoSEQ multiplex PCR assay. TCRdb holds this immuneACCESS table with in-frame rearrangements only. Some clones are missing; in checked studies, unresolved V genes explain under half, and the rest has no known cause. The sample contains about 58,000 clones, approximately 89% of them found a single time. Of the sample, 13% to 15% falls within the top ten clones. Sequencing used peripheral blood. Receptors were obtained from a woman in her sixties or seventies with active COVID-19.

The chain is built from TRBV12-3 or TRBV12-4 and TRBJ2-7, with D possibly TRBD1 on 5 matching bases. This CDR3 spans 11 amino acids. Trimming took off 6 bases at V and 4 bases at J, with 7 bases between the two ends. The CDR3 bases are TGTGCCAGCAGCAGACAGTACGAGCAGTACTTC. Protein sequence: CASSRQYEQYF.

This clone was observed once. V is TRBV5-4 and J is TRBJ2-7; the match to TRBD1 covers 7 bases. CDR3 length equals 16 residues. V shed 4 bases, J shed 11 bases, and the junction held 21 bases outside the gene matches. Germline assignment: CDR1 SGHNT and CDR2 YYREEE (reference sequence). CDR3 sequence reads: CASSRGPATGTYAEYF. The CDR3 coding sequence is TGTGCCAGCAGCAGGGGGCCAGCAACGGGGACCTACGCGGAGTACTTC.

This clone showed up just a few times. J is TRBJ2-7 and V is TRBV7-7; 9 nucleotides align to TRBD1. J was trimmed by 0 bases and V by 1 base; bases with no gene match: 4. Looked up from germline, CDR1 is SSHAT and CDR2 is FNYEAQ (reference sequence). CDR3 length equals 16 residues. CDR3 sequence (DNA): TGTGCCAGCAGCTTAGGGACAGGGGATTTCTCCTACGAGCAGTACTTC. It encodes CASSLGTGDFSYEQYF.

This clone was seen just once. This sequence joins TRBV4-1 and TRBJ2-5; TRBD1 matches 7 bases. Germline V gives CDR1 MGHRA, CDR2 YSYEKL. The V gene end was trimmed by 1 base and the J gene end by 2 bases; junction bases not matched to a gene: 4. The CDR3 has 15 residues. CDR3 region: CASSQGTGQQETQYF. CDR3 DNA sequence: TGCGCCAGCAGCCAAGGGACGGGACAGCAAGAGACCCAGTACTTC.

The V gene is TRBV6-5, the J gene TRBJ1-2, with D perhaps TRBD1 (6 bases). The V and J ends lost 5 bases and 8 bases respectively, with 18 bases between them. Germline CDR1 and CDR2: MNHEY and SVGAGI. This CDR3 comprises 14 residues. The CDR3 DNA is TGTGCCAGCAGTCCTTCGACAGGCGAGGGGGGCTACACCTTC. This encodes CASSPSTGEGGYTF.

The chain has TRBV19 and TRBJ1-5; D remains unclear. Deletions cut 6 bases from V and 9 bases from J, with 18 bases between. The CDR3 has 14 amino acids. From germline, CDR1 is LNHDA and CDR2 SQIVND (reference sequence). CDR3 sequence reads: CASREQPSTGPQHF. CDR3 in DNA: TGTGCCAGTAGGGAACAGCCCAGCACCGGGCCCCAGCATTTT.

The rearrangement joins TRBV29-1 to TRBJ1-1; a weak D match, TRBD1 (5 bases). V gave up 2 bases and J gave up 2 bases, with 12 bases separating them. Germline V gives CDR1 SQVTM, CDR2 ANQGSEA. The CDR3 is made up of 14 amino acids. DNA of the CDR3: TGCAGCGTTGAATCTTGGGGCCGAAACACTGAAGCTTTCTTT. This encodes CSVESWGRNTEAFF.

In this sample, this clone turned up once. V usage is TRBV19 and J usage is TRBJ2-5, with TRBD2 matching over 10 bases. The CDR3 loop spans 13 amino acids. Per the germline V gene, CDR1 is LNHDA and CDR2 is SQIVND (reference sequence). V trimming: 10 bases; J trimming: 5 bases; junction bases outside the gene matches: 7. The CDR3 coding sequence is TGTGCCACCAGCGGGGGGGCCTGGGAGACCCAGTACTTC. The encoded protein is CATSGGAWETQYF.

The chain couples TRBV28 to TRBJ1-2; 9 nucleotides match TRBD1. The ends lost 6 bases at V and 4 bases at J; junction bases unmatched: 9. CDR1 MDHEN and CDR2 SYDVKM come from the germline V gene. The CDR3 extends over 15 amino acids. The CDR3 DNA sequence: TGTGCCAGCAGAACTTATGCGACAGGGGGCTATGGCTACACCTTC. Protein: CASRTYATGGYGYTF.

This clone has just a few counts. This rearrangement joins TRBV6-5 to TRBJ2-7, with TRBD2 as a possible D gene (5 bases). Germline assignment: CDR1 MNHEY and CDR2 SVGAGI. CDR3 length: 14 amino acids. V gave up 6 bases and J gave up 4 bases, with 16 bases separating them. Here the CDR3 DNA reads TGTGCCAGCAGGAGAGACATCCGGGGTTACGAGCAGTACTTC. Its translation: CASRRDIRGYEQYF.

The V gene is TRBV18, the J gene TRBJ1-1; TRBD1 is a possible D gene (6 bases). This CDR3 contains 15 residues. CDR1 is KGHSH, CDR2 LQKENI, per germline. V gave up 3 bases and J gave up 4 bases, with 15 bases separating them. The DNA of the CDR3 is TGTGCCAGCTCACCTCCCGGGACAAGAGTCACTGAAGCTTTCTTT. It is translated as CASSPPGTRVTEAFF. Variable domain in full (rest from reference TRBV18 and TRBJ1-1): NAGVMQNPRHLVRRRGQEARLRCSPMKGHSHVYWYRQLPEEGLKFMVYLQKENIIDESGMPKERFSAEFPKEGPSILRIQQVVRGDSAAYFCASSPPGTRVTEAFFGQGTRLTVV.

The chain couples TRBV12-5 to TRBJ2-3; D possibly corresponds to TRBD2 (7 bases). The V gene's germline CDR1 is LGHNT and CDR2 FRNRAP. The CDR3 runs to 17 residues. V lost 2 bases, J lost 3 bases, and 18 bases lay in between. The CDR3 DNA reads as TGTGCTAGTGGTTTGCCCCAAGGGGGGGGGACGACAGATACGCAGTATTTT. Its protein is CASGLPQGGGTTDTQYF.

The chain combines TRBV3-1 (or the pseudogene TRBV3-2) with TRBJ1-3; D is perhaps TRBD1 (5 bases). The CDR3 loop spans 14 amino acids. Trimming cost V 6 bases and J 0 bases, with 9 bases left between them. Germline CDR1 is LGHDT and CDR2 is YNNKEL (reference sequence). The CDR3 sequence is CASSSGYSGNTIYF. CDR3 sequence (DNA): TGTGCCAGCAGTTCAGGGTACTCTGGAAACACCATATATTTT.

The rearrangement links TRBV27 to TRBJ1-4; 9 nucleotides match TRBD1. The J segment lost 3 bases and the V segment lost 4 bases, leaving 9 bases of the junction unmatched. There are 17 residues in the CDR3. Per germline, CDR1 MNHEY and CDR2 SMNVEV (reference sequence). The CDR3 spells CASSYGTGPPANEKLFF. In nucleotides, the CDR3 is TGTGCCAGCAGTTATGGGACAGGGCCCCCGGCTAATGAAAAACTGTTTTTT. Using reference TRBV27 and TRBJ1-4 for the parts outside the CDR3, the full variable domain is EAQVTQNPRYLITVTGKKLTVTCSQNMNHEYMSWYRQDPGLGLRQIYYSMNVEVTDKGDVPEGYKVSRKEKRNFPLILESPSPNQTSLYFCASSYGTGPPANEKLFFGSGTQLSVL.

The rearrangement uses TRBV10-3 and TRBJ1-1; D uncertain. The CDR3 extends over 16 amino acids. Trimming cost V 3 bases and J 5 bases, with 19 bases left between them. CDR1 ENHRY and CDR2 SYGVKD come from the germline V gene. The CDR3, as DNA: TGTGCCATCAGTGATCCCCCAAGCGATATAAGGACTGAAGCTTTCTTT. Encoded protein: CAISDPPSDIRTEAFF.

The rearrangement links TRBV29-1 to TRBJ2-7; 7 nucleotides agree with TRBD2. CDR1 and CDR2 from the germline V gene are SQVTM and ANQGSEA. J lost 6 bases, V lost 6 bases, and 5 bases had no gene match. The CDR3 has 11 amino acids. The DNA for the CDR3 is TGCAGCGTCTTAGGGGAGGGCGAGCAGTACTTC. It yields the protein CSVLGEGEQYF.

V is TRBV28 and J is TRBJ1-3; D uncertain. Trimming left V 8 bases short and J 0 bases short, with 8 bases between. The CDR3 covers 13 residues. From germline, CDR1 is MDHEN and CDR2 SYDVKM. The CDR3 nucleotides read TGTGCCAGCCAGAGGGCCTCTGGAAACACCATATATTTT. As protein: CASQRASGNTIYF. Looking up the rest from reference TRBV28 and TRBJ1-3 gives the full variable domain: DVKVTQSSRYLVKRTGEKVFLECVQDMDHENMFWYRQDPGLGLRLIYFSYDVKMKEKGDIPEGYSVSREKKERFSLILESASTNQTSMYLCASQRASGNTIYFGEGSWLTVV.

V and J are TRBV30 and TRBJ1-1, with 8 positions matching TRBD1. The germline V gene has CDR1 GTSNPN and CDR2 SVGIG (reference sequence). The CDR3 spans 15 residues. V shed 5 bases, J shed 0 bases, and the junction held 8 bases outside the gene matches. The CDR3 DNA reads TGTGCCTGGTCCCGAGAGGACAGGGTGAACACTGAAGCTTTCTTT. It specifies CAWSREDRVNTEAFF.

This chain joins TRBV6-5 and TRBJ1-1; TRBD1 matches 11 bases. Germline V gene lookup returns CDR1 MNHEY and CDR2 SVGAGI. The CDR3 has 15 amino acids. V lost 9 bases to trimming and J lost 4 bases; unmatched junction nucleotides: 10. The chain's CDR3 is CASRDRGDLGTEAFF. The CDR3 coding sequence is TGTGCCAGTAGGGACAGGGGGGACTTGGGCACTGAAGCTTTCTTT.

The chain combines TRBV7-9 with TRBJ1-2; 8 nucleotides line up with TRBD1. Per the germline V gene, CDR1 is SEHNR and CDR2 is FQNEAQ (reference sequence). With V trimmed by 1 base and J by 1 base, 11 bases remained unmatched. The CDR3 length is 18 residues. CDR3 in amino acids: CASSLDPGQATFNYGYTF. The DNA for the CDR3 is TGTGCCAGCAGCTTAGACCCGGGACAGGCTACCTTTAACTATGGCTACACCTTC. Together with reference TRBV7-9 and TRBJ1-2, the CDR3 gives the full variable domain: DTGVSQNPRHKITKRGQNVTFRCDPISEHNRLYWYRQTLGQGPEFLTYFQNEAQLEKSRLLSDRFSAERPKGSFSTLEIQRTEQGDSAMYLCASSLDPGQATFNYGYTFGSGTRLTVV.

V gene TRBV6-1 combines with J gene TRBJ1-5, with D unclear. Per germline, CDR1 MNHNS and CDR2 SASEGT. With 2 bases removed from V and 2 bases from J, the gap between germline ends came to 4 bases. The CDR3 covers 13 residues. Written as DNA, the CDR3 is TGTGCCAGCAGTGAATCGGGCAATCAGCCCCAGCATTTT. It specifies CASSESGNQPQHF.

This chain connects TRBV9 to TRBJ2-7; 9 bases are a match to TRBD1. Germline V gives CDR1 SGDLS, CDR2 YYNGEE. CDR3 length equals 14 residues. The junction had 6 bases not matched to a gene; V was cut back by 2 bases and J by 6 bases. Here the CDR3 reads CASSVFDRGSEQYF. Here the CDR3 DNA reads TGTGCCAGCAGCGTCTTCGACAGGGGGTCCGAGCAGTACTTC.

The rearrangement uses TRBV7-8 and TRBJ2-1, with 10 bases aligning to TRBD1. Germline CDR1 reads SGHVS; CDR2 reads FQNEAQ. The CDR3 has 15 residues. The trim removed 5 bases at V and 6 bases at J, leaving 7 bases unmatched. CDR3 DNA sequence: TGTGCCAGCAGCCGCGGGACAGGGGATTTCAATGAGCAGTTCTTC. It codes for CASSRGTGDFNEQFF.

Only one count was recorded for this clone. This sequence joins TRBV20-1 and TRBJ1-6; D ambiguous. The CDR3 length is 14 residues. CDR1 and CDR2 from the germline V gene are DFQATT and SNEGSKA (reference sequence). Trimming removed 3 bases at V and 7 bases at J, with 13 bases between. CDR3: CSASPMLANSPLHF. CDR3 nucleotide sequence: TGCAGTGCTAGTCCAATGCTGGCAAATTCACCCCTCCACTTT.

The chain carries TRBV7-9 and TRBJ1-1; 12 positions agree with TRBD1. Germline V gene lookup returns CDR1 SEHNR and CDR2 FQNEAQ (reference sequence). V lost 3 bases and J lost 3; bases outside the gene matches: 5. The CDR3 has 16 amino acids. The CDR3 DNA reads TGTGCCAGCAGCTTCGGGGGGACAGGGGGCTACACTGAAGCTTTCTTT. This sequence encodes CASSFGGTGGYTEAFF.

The chain employs TRBV9 and TRBJ1-1, with 11 bases lining up with TRBD1. V gave up 4 bases and J gave up 3 bases; unmatched junction bases: 5. This CDR3 is 15 amino acids long. The V gene's germline CDR1 is SGDLS and CDR2 YYNGEE. The CDR3 DNA is TGTGCCAGCAGCCCGGGACAGGGGGTGGACACTGAAGCTTTCTTT. Protein product: CASSPGQGVDTEAFF.

V is TRBV11-2 and J is TRBJ2-3; no reliable D call. Germline CDR1 SGHAT, CDR2 FQNNGV. The CDR3 runs 14 residues. V shed 3 bases and J shed 4 bases, with 11 bases lying between them. CDR3 in amino acids: CASSLQMAADTQYF. The CDR3 bases are TGTGCCAGCAGCTTGCAAATGGCCGCAGATACGCAGTATTTT.

The J gene is TRBJ2-1, the V gene TRBV18; 11 positions agree with TRBD2. Germline values: CDR1 KGHSH, CDR2 LQKENI. The CDR3 runs 15 residues. V lost 9 bases, J lost 6 bases, and 10 bases stayed unmatched. CDR3 DNA: TGTGCCAGTTCCATAGCGGGGGGGCCGGTCAATGAGCAGTTCTTC. This encodes CASSIAGGPVNEQFF.

This chain joins TRBV6-2 or TRBV6-3 and TRBJ1-2; D might be TRBD1 (5 bases). Germline V gene sequence: CDR1 MNHEY, CDR2 SVGEGT. The V end lost 3 bases, the J end lost 3 bases, and 8 bases lay between the germline ends. The CDR3 is made up of 13 amino acids. The CDR3 spells CASSYATDYGYTF. Written as DNA, the CDR3 is TGTGCCAGCAGTTATGCGACAGACTATGGCTACACCTTC.

The J gene is TRBJ1-2, the V gene TRBV12-3 or TRBV12-4; the D gene is possibly TRBD1 (6 bases). The CDR3 is 13 amino acids. V lost 6 bases and J lost 5, with 13 bases in between. The CDR3 loop reads CASSPGQRYGYTF. The CDR3 coding sequence is TGTGCCAGCAGCCCCGGACAGCGTTATGGCTACACCTTC.